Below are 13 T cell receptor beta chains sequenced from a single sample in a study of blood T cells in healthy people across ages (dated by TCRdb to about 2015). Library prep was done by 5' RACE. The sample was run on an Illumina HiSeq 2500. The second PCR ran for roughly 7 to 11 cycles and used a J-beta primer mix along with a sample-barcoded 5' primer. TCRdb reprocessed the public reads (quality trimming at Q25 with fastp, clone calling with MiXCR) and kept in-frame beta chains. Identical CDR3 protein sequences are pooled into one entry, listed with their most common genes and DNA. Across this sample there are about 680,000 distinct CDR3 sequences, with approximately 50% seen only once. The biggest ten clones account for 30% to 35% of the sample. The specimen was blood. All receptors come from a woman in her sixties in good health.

The CDR3 region has the DNA TGTGCCAGCAGTTACTCGAAGGCAGGCGAGCAGTACTTC. As protein: CASSYSKAGEQYF. This chain links TRBV6-6 with TRBJ2-7; D not resolved. The germline V gene has CDR1 MNHNY and CDR2 SVGAGI (reference sequence). V was pared by 0 bases and J by 6 bases, with 9 bases between. The CDR3 is 13 residues long.

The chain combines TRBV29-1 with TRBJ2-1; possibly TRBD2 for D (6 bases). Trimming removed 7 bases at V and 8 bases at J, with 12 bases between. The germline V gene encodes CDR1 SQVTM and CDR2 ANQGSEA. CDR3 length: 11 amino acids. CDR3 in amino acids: CSETTRDEQFF. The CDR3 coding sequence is TGCAGCGAGACGACTAGAGATGAGCAGTTCTTC.

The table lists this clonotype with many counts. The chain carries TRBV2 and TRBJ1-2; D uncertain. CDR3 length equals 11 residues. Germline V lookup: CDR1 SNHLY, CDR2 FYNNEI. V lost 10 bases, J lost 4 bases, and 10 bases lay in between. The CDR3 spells CANGRGYGYTF. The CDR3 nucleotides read TGTGCCAACGGACGGGGCTATGGCTACACCTTC.

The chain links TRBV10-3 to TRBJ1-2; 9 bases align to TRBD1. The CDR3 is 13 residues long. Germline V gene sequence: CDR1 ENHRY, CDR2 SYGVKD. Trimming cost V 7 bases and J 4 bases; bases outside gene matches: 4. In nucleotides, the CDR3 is TGTGCCATCACGGGACAGGGAGGCTATGGCTACACCTTC. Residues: CAITGQGGYGYTF.

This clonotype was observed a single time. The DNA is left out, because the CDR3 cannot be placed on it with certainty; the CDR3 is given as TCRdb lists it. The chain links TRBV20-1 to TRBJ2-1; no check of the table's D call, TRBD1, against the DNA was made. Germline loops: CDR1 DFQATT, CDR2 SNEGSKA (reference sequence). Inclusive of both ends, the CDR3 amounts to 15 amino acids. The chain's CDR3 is CSTSGGARGYNEQFF.

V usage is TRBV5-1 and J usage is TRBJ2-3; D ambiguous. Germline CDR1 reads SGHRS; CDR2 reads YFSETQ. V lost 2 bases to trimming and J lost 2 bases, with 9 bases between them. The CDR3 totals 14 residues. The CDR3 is CASSFGPNTDTQYF. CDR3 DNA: TGCGCCAGCAGCTTCGGCCCGAACACAGATACGCAGTATTTT.

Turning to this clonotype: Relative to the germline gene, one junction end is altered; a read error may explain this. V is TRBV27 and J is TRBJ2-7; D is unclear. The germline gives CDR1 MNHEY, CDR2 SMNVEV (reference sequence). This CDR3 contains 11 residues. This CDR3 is CASGWVYGQYF. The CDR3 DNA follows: TGTGCCAGCGGGTGGGTGTACGGGCAGTACTTC.

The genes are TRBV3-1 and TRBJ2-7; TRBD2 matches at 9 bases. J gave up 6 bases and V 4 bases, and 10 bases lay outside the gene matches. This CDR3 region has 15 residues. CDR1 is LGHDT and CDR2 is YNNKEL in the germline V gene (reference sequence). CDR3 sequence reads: CASSREAGGRGEQYF. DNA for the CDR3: TGTGCCAGCAGCCGCGAAGCGGGAGGTCGGGGCGAGCAGTACTTC.

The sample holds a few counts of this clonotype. The CDR3 nucleotides are TGTGCCAGCAGTGAAGCGCCACACAATGAGCAGTTCTTC. It yields the protein CASSEAPHNEQFF. The chain combines TRBV6-1 with TRBJ2-1, with D unclear. This CDR3 has 13 amino acids. Germline V CDR1 and CDR2: MNHNS, SASEGT. Trimming cost V 0 bases and J 5 bases, with 5 bases left between them.

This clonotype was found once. CDR3: CASSRGQAVNTEAFF. DNA of the CDR3: TGTGCCAGCAGCCGCGGACAGGCGGTTAACACTGAAGCTTTCTTT. The chain recombines TRBV4-2 with TRBJ1-1, with 7 bases lining up with TRBD1. Germline loops: CDR1 LGHNA, CDR2 YNFKEQ. Unmatched junction bases numbered 7, after V lost 4 bases and J lost 2 bases. The CDR3 spans 15 residues.

CDR3 sequence reads: CASSKDRESYEQYF. In nucleotides, the CDR3 is TGTGCCAGCAGTAAAGACAGGGAAAGCTACGAGCAGTACTTC. The chain links TRBV3-1 to TRBJ2-7, with 7 bases that match TRBD1. The CDR3 consists of 14 residues. The germline V gene has CDR1 LGHDT and CDR2 YNNKEL (reference sequence). Trimming took 6 bases from V and 3 from J; bases not matched to a gene: 8.

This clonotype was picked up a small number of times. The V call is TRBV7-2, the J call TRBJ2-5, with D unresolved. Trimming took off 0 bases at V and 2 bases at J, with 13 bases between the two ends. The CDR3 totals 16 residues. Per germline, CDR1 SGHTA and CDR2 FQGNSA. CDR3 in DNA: TGTGCCAGCAGCTTAGCCCCCGCGGAGATTCAAGAGACCCAGTACTTC. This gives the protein CASSLAPAEIQETQYF.

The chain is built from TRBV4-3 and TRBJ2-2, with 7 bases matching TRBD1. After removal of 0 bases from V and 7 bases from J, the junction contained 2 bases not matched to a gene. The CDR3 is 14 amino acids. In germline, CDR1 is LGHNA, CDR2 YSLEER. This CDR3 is CASSQDRGYGELFF. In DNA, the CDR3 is TGCGCCAGCAGCCAAGACAGGGGGTACGGGGAGCTGTTTTTT.